This TCR beta chain is drawn from a study of neurological immune-mediated disorders (dated by TCRdb to about 2019). Regarding the research as a whole: Peripheral blood TCR-beta repertoires from HTLV-I-associated myelopathy (HAM/TSP) patients, multiple sclerosis patients and healthy controls were compared by UMI-based sequencing. Alongside PBMC samples, the set of some 97 TCR-beta libraries contained longitudinal samples, technical triplicates, and paired CD4+ and CD8+ T-cell subsets that had been sorted. To precisely calculate how much the frequency of each individual clone varied, libraries were sequenced in technical triplicate. The cohort comprised 68 subjects: roughly 14 HAM/TSP patients, 35 or so multiple sclerosis patients and approximately 20 healthy controls.

Concerning this clonotype: The specificity of this receptor is unknown. Per-base quality was not reported, and no clone a single base away is much larger than it.

cDNA was synthesized by template-switch 5'RACE using a primer with a 10-nucleotide random unique molecular identifier that tagged each TCR transcript. Over 160 million TCR-beta sequences, covering 15-18 subjects, were produced in each sequencing run. The RNeasy kit was used to extract total RNA. Using the KAPA Real-time Library Amplification kit, TCR-beta VDJ regions were amplified with primers for the TCR constant region and the 5'RACE anchor. Sample indexes and Illumina adaptors were added in a first PCR, and a second PCR then increased library yield. After purification with Ampure beads, the TCR product of roughly 650 bp was size-selected on a 2% E-gel SizeSelection system. Before pooling, libraries had their quality checked on a Bioanalyzer, their concentration measured with Qubit, and their quantity determined with the Kapa Library Quantification kit. An Illumina HiSeq 2500 sequenced the libraries paired-end 2 x 150 bp. To increase sequence diversity, roughly 24-32% phiX was spiked into each library pool. The study's own analysis went as follows. The quality-filtered reads were processed with the UMI-based MiGEC pipeline, whose error correction step removed more than 75% of the raw TCR sequences. VDJ genes were aligned to IMGT germline references, and each clonotype was defined by a unique CDR3 amino acid sequence together with V-J genes. VDJtools evaluated clonal expansion, Shannon diversity and CDR3 relatedness (CalcPairwiseDistances, ClusterSamples); CLCbio workbench built phylogenetic trees. A clone was classed as expanded if it had 8 or more unique UMIs, a cutoff based on coefficient-of-variation modelling across technical triplicates. TCRdb itself trimmed the public reads at Q25 with fastp, ran MiXCR and retained productive beta chains. Merged by CDR3 protein, the rows form single entries marked with the most common genes and DNA. The V and J calls here are based on TCRdb, not the publication. In all, the sample holds about 59,000 distinct CDR3 sequences, and 20% to 30% of those were seen once. About 4.5% of the sample lies in the top ten.

The germline V end is reduced by 7 bases and the J end by 6 bases; junction bases left unmatched: 10. Including cysteine and phenylalanine, the CDR3 has 14 amino acids. Just CDR3 DNA is preserved here, 42 bases in frame from base 1. CDR1 and CDR2 (SGHRS, YFSETQ) derive from the germline V gene. The time point label of this sample denotes: technical triplicate 2. Unsorted PBMC libraries were generated from 2 million PBMCs stored in RNAlater at -80 °C until RNA extraction. Peripheral blood was subjected to Ficoll-Hypaque density gradient centrifugation to isolate PBMCs, which were then cryopreserved in liquid nitrogen. Study-wide findings and limitations: No identical CDR3 amino acid sequences were shared among expanded clones across subjects, suggesting private TCR-beta repertoires in all groups. The highest TCR clonal expansion was observed in HAM/TSP patients, whereas the lowest was observed in MS patients, even when compared with healthy controls.

What was sequenced was PBMCs. The clonotype originates from a man aged 60 to 75 with HTLV-1-associated myelopathy (HAM/TSP). The sequence joins TRBV5-1 to TRBJ2-1; TRBD2 aligns with 7 central bases. The CDR3 region has the sequence CASGQRGVSNEQFF. Here is the DNA: TGCGCCAGCGGCCAGCGGGGAGTTTCCAATGAGCAGTTCTTC.